This T cell receptor beta chain comes out of a study of cytomegalovirus exposure and HLA in healthy donors. Looked up from germline, CDR1 is MGHRA and CDR2 is YSYEKL. The CDR3 runs to 16 residues. 13 Jbeta primers and 60 Vbeta primers were used for the PCR. Authors' analysis steps: An analysis performed later counted 73 million or so unique TCR beta chains (roughly 11 million of them shared). This table comes from immunoSEQ multiplex PCR, and its TCRdb copy is limited to in-frame clones, with some not included. V and J calls and clone size follow that table, whereas D and trimming were derived from the DNA. The sample lists under 150,000 clones, 81% occurring once.

The source is a man aged 18 to 35 in good health and CMV-seronegative. Specimen: PBMCs. The chain has TRBV4-1 and TRBJ2-5, with 7 bases lining up with TRBD2. The end of the DNA aligns better with TRBJ2-7, so the J call may be wrong. CDR3 region: CASSQDSRGTSYEQYF. The CDR3 DNA follows: TGCGCCAGCAGCCAAGATTCGCGGGGGACTTCCTACGAGCAGTACTTC.